These T cell receptor beta chains were read from a single sample in a study of OX40 agonist ivuxolimab in advanced cancers. TCRdb keeps only in-frame clones here, not all; method: immunoSEQ multiplex PCR. Of some 38,000 clones listed, approximately 90% are singletons. The material sequenced was CD4+ or CD8+ T cells sorted from blood, taken in a trial of the OX40 agonist ivuxolimab. The receptor source for this set is an adult with an advanced solid tumor such as melanoma, head and neck, liver or kidney cancer. Both conserved end residues are part of each CDR3. D genes are given only for firm matches. The size entry is marked missing in some rows and otherwise reads once, few, many or a size class.

j_gene | d_gene | v_gene | abundance | CDR3nt | CDR3aa
TRBJ2-7 | TRBD2 | TRBV27 | . | TGTGCCAGCAGTTCCGGGGGGGTGCAGTACTTC | CASSSGGVQYF
TRBJ2-5 | TRBD1 | TRBV2 | . | TGTGCCAGCAGTGATGGTATGACAGGGACCTACTTGGAGCAGTACTTC | CASSDGMTGTYLEQYF
TRBJ2-3 | TRBD2 | TRBV7-3 | . | TGTGCCAGCAGCTTACTAGCGGGGGGTAGCACAGATACGCAGTATTTT | CASSLLAGGSTDTQYF
TRBJ2-7 | TRBD1 | TRBV25-1 | . | TGTGCTTCCGGGACAGTGTACGAGCAGTACTTC | CASGTVYEQYF
TRBJ2-7 | . | TRBV30 | . | TGTGCCTGGAGTGCGGGGGGCCTGAGGGAGCAGTACTTC | CAWSAGGLREQYF
TRBJ1-2 | . | TRBV5-6 | . | TGTGCCAGCAGCTTGCAGGTTACTAACTATGGCTACACCTTC | CASSLQVTNYGYTF
TRBJ2-7 | TRBD2 | TRBV29-1 | . | TGCAGCGTTGGCGGGACTAGCGGGCCCTACGAGCAGTACTTC | CSVGGTSGPYEQYF
TRBJ1-6 | . | TRBV19 | few | TGTGCCACTCTGGGGCAGAATAATTCACCCCTCCACTTT | CATLGQNNSPLHF
TRBJ2-3 | TRBD2 | TRBV19 | . | TGTGCCAGTAGTACCGTAGCGGGGTTCACAGATACGCAGTATTTT | CASSTVAGFTDTQYF
TRBJ2-3 | TRBD2 | TRBV27 | . | TGTGCCAGCAGTTTCAATGGACTAGAGGTCGCCACGCAGTATTTT | CASSFNGLEVATQYF
TRBJ2-7 | . | TRBV5-1 | . | TGCGCCAGCAGCTTTGGTCAGCTGGGCTACGAGCAGTACTTC | CASSFGQLGYEQYF
TRBJ2-7 | . | TRBV5-1 | many | TGCGCCAGCAGCCCCGCCACAGGGCTTGTCTCCTACGAGCAGTACTTC | CASSPATGLVSYEQYF
TRBJ2-3 | . | TRBV7-9 | medium-sized | TGTGCCAGCAGCCCCCCCAGCACAGATACGCAGTATTTT | CASSPPSTDTQYF
TRBJ1-2 | . | TRBV6-4 | . | TGTGCCAGCAGTCCCCTCCCGACGGGCTATGGCTACACCTTC | CASSPLPTGYGYTF